This T cell receptor beta chain was retrieved from a study of regulatory T cells in long-lasting Graves disease. Study-wide results and caveats: It was in persistent disease that TRBV28, TRBJ1-2 and TRBJ2-5 were favored. In persistent patients, shared public clonotypes (under 3,000) outnumbered those in new patients (about 1,000).

Time point in this sample: persistent/refractory GD, antithyroid drugs over 5 years with positive TRAb. Preparation of the TCR library used RNA extracted from PBMCs. Details on this clonotype: Its specificity is unknown. A much larger clone is a single base away; this may be a read error.

Building of the TCR beta libraries involved iRepertoire HTBI primers and Arm-PCR of CDR3 regions. Using its own MiXCR run on the multiplex PCR reads, TCRdb lists one record per CDR3 protein. The sample has a few hundred thousand distinct CDR3 sequences; 20% to 25% are singletons. The CDR3 loop spans 14 amino acids. The germline gives CDR1 MDHEN, CDR2 SYDVKM. The chain has TRBV28 and TRBJ2-4; TRBD1 matches at 8 bases. The sample in question was peripheral blood mononuclear cells (PBMCs), obtained when the disease was refractory, from a patient treated with antithyroid drugs. This clonotype originated in a female donor with Graves disease. CDR3 nucleotides: TGTGCCAGCAGTTTTTCAGGGGGCGCCTATGGCTGCACCTTC. It is translated as CASSFSGGAYGCTF.